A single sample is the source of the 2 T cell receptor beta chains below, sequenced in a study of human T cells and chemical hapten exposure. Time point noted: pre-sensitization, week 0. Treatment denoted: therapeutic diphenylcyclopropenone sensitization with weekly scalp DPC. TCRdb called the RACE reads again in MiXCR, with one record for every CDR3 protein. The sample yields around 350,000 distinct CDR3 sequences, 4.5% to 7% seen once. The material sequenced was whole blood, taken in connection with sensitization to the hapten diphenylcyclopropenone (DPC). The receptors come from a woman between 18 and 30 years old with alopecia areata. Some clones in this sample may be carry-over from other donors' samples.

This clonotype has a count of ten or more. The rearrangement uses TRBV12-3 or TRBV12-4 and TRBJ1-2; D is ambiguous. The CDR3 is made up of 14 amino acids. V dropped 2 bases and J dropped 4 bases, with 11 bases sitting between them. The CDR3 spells CASSLSFQAYGYTF. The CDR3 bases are TGTGCCAGCAGTTTAAGCTTTCAAGCCTATGGCTACACCTTC.

The CDR3 DNA sequence: TGTGCCAGCAGTTTAAGGTCCCCTAATGAGCAGTTCTTC. Its protein product is CASSLRSPNEQFF. The chain recombines TRBV12-3 or TRBV12-4 with TRBJ2-1; D unresolved. This CDR3 region has 13 residues. V gave up 2 bases and J gave up 7 bases, with 9 bases separating them.